This T cell receptor beta chain was recorded in a study of shared clonotypes between healthy human individuals. Study-wide points: Clonotypes not shared had lower generation probabilities than those common to all four donors.

Several immunoSEQ plates held equal portions of the genomic DNA taken from each subset. The authors' processing: With immunoSEQ giving junction-only sequences and no quality scores, filtering differed. Assay used: immunoSEQ multiplex PCR; TCRdb lists only in-frame clones, some missing. V, J and clone size are taken as reported in that table, and D and trimming were inferred from the DNA itself. The table lists some 2.3 million clones, 85% to 95% of them singletons. The CDR3 sequence is 17 residues long. Germline loops: CDR1 SGHVS, CDR2 FNYEAQ. The junction had 6 bases not matched to a gene; V was cut back by 0 bases and J by 5 bases. Note on this clone: The target antigen is unknown.

This clonotype originated in a man younger than 35 in good health. Some clones in this sample may be carry-over from other donors' samples. The chain couples TRBV7-6 to TRBJ2-3, with 12 positions matching TRBD2. The sample taken for sequencing was naive CD4+ T cells from PBMCs. Indicated subset: CD45RA+ positively selected. The CDR3 coding sequence is TGTGCCAGCAGCTTAGCGCTGCCTAGCGGGGGGGGAGATACGCAGTATTTT. It translates to CASSLALPSGGGDTQYF. Supplemented by reference TRBV7-6 and TRBJ2-3, the full variable domain reads GAGVSQSPRYKVTKRGQDVALRCDPISGHVSLYWYRQALGQGPEFLTYFNYEAQQDKSGLPNDRFSAERPEGSISTLTIQRTEQRDSAMYRCASSLALPSGGGDTQYFGPGTRLTVL.